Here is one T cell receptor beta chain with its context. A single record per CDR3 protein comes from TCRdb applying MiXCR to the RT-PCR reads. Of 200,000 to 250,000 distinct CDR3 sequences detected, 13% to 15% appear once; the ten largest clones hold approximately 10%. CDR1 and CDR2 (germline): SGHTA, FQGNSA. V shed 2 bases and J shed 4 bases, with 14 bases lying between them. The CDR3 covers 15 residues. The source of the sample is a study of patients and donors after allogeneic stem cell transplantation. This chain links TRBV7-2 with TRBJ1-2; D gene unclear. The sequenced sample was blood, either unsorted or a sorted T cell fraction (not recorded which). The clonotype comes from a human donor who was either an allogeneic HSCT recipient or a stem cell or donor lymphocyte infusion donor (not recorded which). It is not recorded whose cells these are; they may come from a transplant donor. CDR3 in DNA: TGTGCCAGCAGCTTAACTTTAGGCGTCAGCTATGGCTACACCTTC. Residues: CASSLTLGVSYGYTF. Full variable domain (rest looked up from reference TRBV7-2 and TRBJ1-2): GAGVSQSPSNKVTEKGKDVELRCDPISGHTALYWYRQSLGQGLEFLIYFQGNSAPDKSGLPSDRFSAERTGGSVSTLTIQRTQQEDSAVYLCASSLTLGVSYGYTFGSGTRLTVV.